This TCR beta chain is drawn from a study of blood T cell repertoires in COVID-19. The germline CDR1 and CDR2 sequences are SGDLS and YYNGEE. The CDR3 totals 14 residues. Deletions cut 6 bases from V and 8 bases from J, with 18 bases between. TCRdb keeps only in-frame clones here, not all; method: immunoSEQ multiplex PCR. The repertoire includes 270,000 or so clones, approximately 86% of them detected once, and approximately 9% sits in the top ten. The clonotype was recovered from a man between 35 and 55 years old with active or convalescent COVID-19. The chain combines TRBV9 with TRBJ1-5, with TRBD1 as a possible D gene (5 bases). The sequencing input was peripheral blood. CDR3 nucleotides: TGTGCCAGCAACCCTTGGGGGGGTGGAGAGCCCCAGCATTTT. Translated, it gives CASNPWGGGEPQHF.